This TCR beta chain came from a study of blood T cell repertoires in COVID-19. About the study: Researchers got acute and convalescent COVID-19 samples from the United States, Italy and Spain. PBMCs, B-cell-depleted T cells, or T cells were the source of the cDNA or gDNA that made up the material.

The CDR3 spans 14 residues. Germline V gene sequence: CDR1 KGHSH, CDR2 LQKENI. Details on this clone: One end of the junction does not line up with germline, which may come from a read error. Within the sample, other DNA sequences also encode this same CDR3.

Authors' analysis steps: Amplification with reference gene primers provided the estimates of nucleated cell counts. Method: immunoSEQ multiplex PCR; TCRdb's copy keeps in-frame clones and lacks some. V and J calls and clone size follow that table, whereas D and trimming were derived from the DNA. The profile shows 95,000 to 120,000 clones, 85% of them singletons. V gene TRBV18 combines with J gene TRBJ2-1; D is possibly TRBD2 (5 bases). This TCR was sampled from a man aged 35-49 years with acute or convalescent COVID-19. Sequences were obtained from peripheral blood. The CDR3 protein is CASSPFGSRDEQFF. CDR3 DNA sequence: TGTGCTAGCTCACCATTCGGGTCGAGGGATGAGCAGTTCTTC.